This TCR beta chain is from a study of blood T cells in healthy people across ages. Turning to the study itself: The capture of about one barcoded beta molecule per two T cells was achieved by template switching. Regarding the study as a whole: It was not known whether donors were CMV positive (a possible confounder of expanded clonotype changes).

Trimming at V came to 6 bases and at J to 5 bases, leaving 9 bases not matched to a gene. Per germline, CDR1 SQVTM and CDR2 ANQGSEA. CDR3 length: 14 residues. Primed by a sample-barcoded 5' primer and a J-beta primer mix, a second PCR proceeded for about 6 to 12 cycles. A template-switch adaptor containing 12 random nucleotides labeled each cDNA molecule. The yield of each sample was at least 3 million CDR3-containing paired-end reads. A single record per CDR3 protein comes from TCRdb applying MiXCR to the 5' RACE reads. The table includes hundreds of thousands of distinct CDR3 sequences, approximately 51% detected once. Comment on this clonotype: Its target is unknown.

This chain links TRBV29-1 with TRBJ1-5; 8 bases are shared with TRBD1. The sequence was obtained from a man aged 55 to 70 in good health. Sequencing input: blood. DNA for the CDR3: TGCAGCGTCCGGGTGACAGGGGCGGATCAGCCCCAGCATTTT. This translates into CSVRVTGADQPQHF.